This T cell receptor beta chain was identified in a study of CD8+CD57+ T cells in acquired aplastic anemia. Study summary: CD4+ and CD8+ cells, once sorted, gave DNA averaging about 3 ug. Regarding the study as a whole: Both patients and controls carried the same twenty-nine CD8+ CDR3 sequences. Significance was not reached for CD8+ Simpson's diversity between patients and controls.

This clonotype was seen ten or more times. Antigen: not known. Profiles of TCR beta VDJ and CDR3 were generated from a genomic DNA template. TCRdb called the reads again in MiXCR, with one record for every CDR3 protein. This sample has around 200,000 distinct CDR3 sequences, with around 50% found just once. Germline lookup yields CDR1 SGHTA and CDR2 FQGNSA. The CDR3 extends over 15 amino acids. The V gene end was trimmed by 3 bases and the J gene end by 7 bases; junction bases not matched to a gene: 4. The specimen sequenced was sorted CD4+, CD8+, or CD8+CD57+ T cells (not recorded which) from PBMCs. The sequence came from a human donor in good health, serving as a control. The chain recombines TRBV7-2 with TRBJ2-2; TRBD2 agrees at 11 bases. The CDR3 loop is CASSFSGGGIGELFF. For the CDR3, the DNA is TGTGCCAGCAGCTTTAGCGGGGGGGGTATCGGGGAGCTGTTTTTT.